The 13 T cell receptor beta chains reported below all come from one sample, sequenced in a study of shared clonotypes between healthy human individuals. Measured with immunoSEQ multiplex PCR; TCRdb has only the in-frame clones, and not every one. The repertoire has about 2.4 million clones, approximately 93% of them found once; the top ten carry 0.36%. The sample was naive CD4+ T cells from PBMCs. Subset defined: CD45RA+ positively selected. These receptors all come from a man between 18 and 35 years old in good health. Some clones in this sample may be carry-over from other donors' samples.

The J gene is TRBJ1-5, the V gene TRBV7-9; D may be TRBD1 (5 bases). There are 19 residues in the CDR3. With 5 bases removed from V and 0 bases from J, the gap between germline ends came to 23 bases. The germline V gene has CDR1 SEHNR and CDR2 FQNEAQ (reference sequence). The CDR3, as DNA: TGTGCCAGCAGCCGGAGGGGAGCGCCACGACAGAATAGCAATCAGCCCCAGCATTTT. Its translation is CASSRRGAPRQNSNQPQHF.

J is TRBJ2-1 and V is TRBV28; D is tentatively TRBD1 or TRBD2 (5 bases each). CDR1 is MDHEN, CDR2 SYDVKM, per germline. Trimming took 1 base from V and 1 from J, leaving 14 bases between them. This CDR3 has 17 residues. The CDR3 DNA reads as TGTGCCAGCAGTTTATCAACCGGGACCGCGTCCTACAATGAGCAGTTCTTC. Protein sequence: CASSLSTGTASYNEQFF. Together with reference TRBV28 and TRBJ2-1, the CDR3 gives the full variable domain: DVKVTQSSRYLVKRTGEKVFLECVQDMDHENMFWYRQDPGLGLRLIYFSYDVKMKEKGDIPEGYSVSREKKERFSLILESASTNQTSMYLCASSLSTGTASYNEQFFGPGTRLTVL.

The CDR3 coding sequence is TGTGCCAGCAGTGCCTCTGGGGGGAGGGTATACGAGCAGTACTTC. Amino acids: CASSASGGRVYEQYF. V is TRBV25-1 and J is TRBJ2-7; 7 bases are shared with TRBD2. CDR1 is MGHDK and CDR2 is SYGVNS in the germline V gene. This CDR3 region has 15 residues. J lost 4 bases, V lost 4 bases, and 10 bases had no gene match.

This sequence joins TRBV9 and TRBJ2-2; TRBD1 or TRBD2 may be the D gene (5 bases each). Per germline, CDR1 SGDLS and CDR2 YYNGEE. V lost 5 bases, J lost 6 bases, and 20 bases lay in between. CDR3 length equals 16 residues. DNA of the CDR3: TGTGCCAGCAGTATCCTCGCCGGGACCGCAGCCGGGGAGCTGTTTTTT. Protein sequence: CASSILAGTAAGELFF.

The chain links TRBV5-1 to TRBJ1-2, with D tentatively TRBD1 (5 bases). CDR1 and CDR2 (germline): SGHRS, YFSETQ. Trimming removed 0 bases at V and 7 bases at J, with 16 bases between. This CDR3 is built from 15 residues. The CDR3 sequence is CASSLEGMGTGGYTF. The DNA of the CDR3 is TGCGCCAGCAGCTTGGAGGGGATGGGTACTGGTGGCTACACCTTC.

The V call is TRBV5-1, the J call TRBJ2-5; D is unclear. CDR1 is SGHRS, CDR2 YFSETQ, per germline. The CDR3 consists of 16 residues. The V end lost 1 base, the J end lost 2 bases, and 15 bases lay between the germline ends. CDR3 amino acids: CASSLNPLGQQETQYF. The DNA of the CDR3 is TGCGCCAGCAGCTTGAATCCTTTAGGTCAGCAAGAGACCCAGTACTTC.

The chain employs TRBV20-1 and TRBJ1-2; D gene uncertain. Looked up from germline, CDR1 is DFQATT and CDR2 is SNEGSKA (reference sequence). Trimming pared 3 bases from V and 7 bases from J, leaving 6 bases between. The CDR3 covers 10 residues. CDR3: CSASPSGYTF. DNA for the CDR3: TGCAGTGCTAGTCCCAGTGGCTACACCTTC.

The V call is TRBV4-1, the J call TRBJ2-1, with D uncertain. V lost 3 bases and J lost 0, with 21 bases in between. Germline loops: CDR1 MGHRA, CDR2 YSYEKL. The length of the CDR3 is 19 residues. This CDR3 reads CASSQGPAEWPSSYNEQFF. The DNA for the CDR3 is TGCGCCAGCAGCCAGGGCCCCGCAGAATGGCCGAGCTCCTACAATGAGCAGTTCTTC.

In the case of this clone: Other DNA variants within this sample encode the same CDR3. This chain joins TRBV5-1 and TRBJ2-7; D remains ambiguous. The CDR3 is made up of 13 amino acids. Germline CDR1 SGHRS, CDR2 YFSETQ. V was clipped by 0 bases and J by 2 bases, with 6 bases between them. The CDR3 loop is CASSLGEAYEQYF. CDR3 in DNA: TGCGCCAGCAGCTTGGGGGAAGCCTACGAGCAGTACTTC.

This chain uses TRBV7-8 with TRBJ2-7; unclear D gene. V lost 5 bases, J lost 2 bases, and 13 bases lay in between. CDR3 length: 14 amino acids. Germline V gene data show CDR1 as SGHVS and CDR2 as FQNEAQ. The CDR3 DNA reads TGTGCCAGCAGCAACAGAGTGGGGACCTACGAGCAGTACTTC. It encodes CASSNRVGTYEQYF.

This clone was observed a few times. The V and J genes are TRBV6-6 and TRBJ1-2; 9 bases match TRBD1. The CDR3 has 12 amino acids. The J segment lost 4 bases and the V segment lost 6 bases, leaving 0 bases of the junction unmatched. Germline loops: CDR1 MNHNY, CDR2 SVGAGI (reference sequence). CDR3 region: CASRQGAYGYTF. The CDR3 coding sequence is TGTGCCAGCAGACAGGGGGCCTATGGCTACACCTTC.

The rearrangement uses TRBV19 and TRBJ1-2, with D possibly matching TRBD1 (5 bases). The V gene lost 5 bases and the J gene lost 4 bases, with 14 bases spanning the gap. CDR3 length equals 14 residues. Germline-derived CDR1 and CDR2 are LNHDA and SQIVND (reference sequence). Here the CDR3 reads CASSRGTDGYGYTF. The CDR3 bases are TGTGCCAGTAGTCGCGGGACGGATGGCTATGGCTACACCTTC.

This rearrangement joins TRBV5-1 to TRBJ2-2; D ambiguous. Germline CDR1 is SGHRS and CDR2 is YFSETQ. V dropped 2 bases and J dropped 1 base, with 12 bases sitting between them. The CDR3 is made up of 16 amino acids. CDR3 coding DNA: TGCGCCAGCAGCTTTCAACTTATTTTGAACACCGGGGAGCTGTTTTTT. Its translation: CASSFQLILNTGELFF.